The rows below give T cell receptor beta chains drawn from one sample of a study of cytomegalovirus exposure and HLA in healthy donors. TCRdb keeps only in-frame clones here, not all; method: immunoSEQ multiplex PCR. The profile shows roughly 100,000 clones, approximately 76% of them singletons. The sample comprised PBMCs. Every receptor here comes from a man aged 25-45 years in good health and CMV-seropositive. Each CDR3 is given without its conserved first and last residue.

v_gene	CDR3aa
TRBV6-5	ASSYGAGEEKLF
TRBV9	ASSPQAPRNTIY
TRBV5-1	ASSQGQGANGYT
TRBV29-1	SGDSGEGYT
TRBV2	ANELVPGLAGGNNEQF
TRBV28	ASSLAGVYNEQF
TRBV19	ATLNRGSGANVLT
TRBV6-5	ASTRGGASYEQY
TRBV28	ASSLSRGVRNIQY
TRBV6-1	ASRRDRVLETQY
TRBV28	ASSFGGRGAGYT
TRBV28	ASSPRTSRLREQY
TRBV7-2	ASSLGQGGEQY
TRBV5-6	ASSPVREETQY
TRBV29-1	SVSVGYEQY
TRBV12-2	ASQGRGRTDTQY
TRBV11-3	ASSFRSSADTQY